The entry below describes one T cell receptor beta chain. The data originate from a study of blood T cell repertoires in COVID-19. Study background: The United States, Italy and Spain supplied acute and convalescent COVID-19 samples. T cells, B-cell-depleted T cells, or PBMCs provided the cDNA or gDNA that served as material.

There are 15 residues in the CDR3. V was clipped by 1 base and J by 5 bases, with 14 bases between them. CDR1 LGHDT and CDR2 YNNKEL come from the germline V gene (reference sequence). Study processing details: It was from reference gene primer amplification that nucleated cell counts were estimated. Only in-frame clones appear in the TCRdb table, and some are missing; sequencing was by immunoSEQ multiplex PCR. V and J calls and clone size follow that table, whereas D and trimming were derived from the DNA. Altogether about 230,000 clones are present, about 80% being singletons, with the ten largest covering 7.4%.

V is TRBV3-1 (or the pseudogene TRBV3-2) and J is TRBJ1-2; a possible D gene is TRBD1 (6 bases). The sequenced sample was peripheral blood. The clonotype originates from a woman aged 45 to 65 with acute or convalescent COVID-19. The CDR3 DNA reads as TGTGCCAGCAGCCAAGGGTCAGGGGTGGGATATGGCTACACCTTC. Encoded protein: CASSQGSGVGYGYTF.